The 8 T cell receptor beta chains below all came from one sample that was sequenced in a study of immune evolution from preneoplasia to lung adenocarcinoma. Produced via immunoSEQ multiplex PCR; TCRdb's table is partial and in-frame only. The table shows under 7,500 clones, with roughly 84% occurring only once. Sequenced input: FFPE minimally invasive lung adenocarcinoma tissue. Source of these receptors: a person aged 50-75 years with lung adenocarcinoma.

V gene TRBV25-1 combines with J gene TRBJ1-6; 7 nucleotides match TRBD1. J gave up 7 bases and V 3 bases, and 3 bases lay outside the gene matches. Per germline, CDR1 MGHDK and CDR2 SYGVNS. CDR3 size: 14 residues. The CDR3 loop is CASSEWDRNSPLHF. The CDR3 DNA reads TGTGCCAGCAGTGAGTGGGACAGAAATTCACCCCTCCACTTT.

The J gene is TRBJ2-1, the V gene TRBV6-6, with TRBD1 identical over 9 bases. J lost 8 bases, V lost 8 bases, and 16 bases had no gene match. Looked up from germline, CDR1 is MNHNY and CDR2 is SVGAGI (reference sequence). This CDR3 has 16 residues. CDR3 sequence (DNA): TGTGCCAGCTCGACGTGGGGCATACAGGGGGCGCATGAGCAGTTCTTC. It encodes CASSTWGIQGAHEQFF.

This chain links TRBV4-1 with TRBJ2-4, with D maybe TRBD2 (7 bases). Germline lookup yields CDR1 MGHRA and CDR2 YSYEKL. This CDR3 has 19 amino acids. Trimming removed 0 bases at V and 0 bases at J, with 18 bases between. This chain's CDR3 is CASSQDNSGDYLAKNIQYF. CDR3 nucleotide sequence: TGCGCCAGCAGCCAAGATAACTCAGGGGACTACCTAGCCAAAAACATTCAGTACTTC.

The CDR3 spells CASSFGPNRGGYTF. The CDR3 region has the DNA TGTGCCAGCAGCTTCGGACCGAACAGGGGCGGCTACACCTTC. The chain recombines TRBV7-3 with TRBJ1-2; the match to TRBD1 covers 7 bases. The V gene's germline CDR1 is SGHTA and CDR2 FQGTGA. V lost 3 bases and J lost 8; bases outside the gene matches: 9. CDR3 length: 14 amino acids.

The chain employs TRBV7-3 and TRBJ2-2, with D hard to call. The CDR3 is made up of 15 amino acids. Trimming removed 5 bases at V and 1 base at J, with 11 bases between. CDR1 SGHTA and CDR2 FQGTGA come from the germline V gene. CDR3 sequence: CASSPSPGNTGELFF. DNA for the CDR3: TGTGCCAGCAGCCCGTCCCCAGGGAACACCGGGGAGCTGTTTTTT.

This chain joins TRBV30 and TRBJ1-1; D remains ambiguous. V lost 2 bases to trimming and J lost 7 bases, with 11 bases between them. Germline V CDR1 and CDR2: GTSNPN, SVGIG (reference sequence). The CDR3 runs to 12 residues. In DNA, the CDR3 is TGTGCCTGGAGTTCAATAACGGGTGAAGCTTTCTTT. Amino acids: CAWSSITGEAFF. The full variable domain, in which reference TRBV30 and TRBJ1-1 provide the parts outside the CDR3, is SQTIHQWPATLVQPVGSPLSLECTVEGTSNPNLYWYRQAAGRGLQLLFYSVGIGQISSEVPQNLSASRPQDRQFILSSKKLLLSDSGFYLCAWSSITGEAFFGQGTRLTVV.

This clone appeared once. The CDR3 bases are TGTGCCAGCAGTTTACAGGGAGAGGAGGAGACCCAGTACTTC. This translates into CASSLQGEEETQYF. The chain is built from TRBV6-6 and TRBJ2-5; D is possibly TRBD1 (6 bases). Germline CDR1 MNHNY, CDR2 SVGAGI (reference sequence). V gave up 4 bases and J gave up 5 bases, with 14 bases separating them. The CDR3 is 14 amino acids.

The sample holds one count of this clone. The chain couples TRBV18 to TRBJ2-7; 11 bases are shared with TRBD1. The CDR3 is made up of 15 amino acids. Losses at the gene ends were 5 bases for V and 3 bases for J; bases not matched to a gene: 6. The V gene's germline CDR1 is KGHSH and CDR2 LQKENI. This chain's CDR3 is CASSSTGQGDYEQYF. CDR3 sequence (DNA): TGTGCCAGCTCATCGACGGGACAGGGGGACTACGAGCAGTACTTC.